A selection of T cell receptor beta chains follows, all from one sample in a study of shared clonotypes between healthy human individuals. The repertoire was sequenced with immunoSEQ multiplex PCR; TCRdb's copy has only in-frame clones and lacks some. There are approximately 240,000 clones in the sample; approximately 65% occur only once, and 11% lies in the top ten. Source material: memory CD4+ T cells sorted from blood. All receptors derive from a young man in good health. The CDR3 runs from the conserved cysteine through the conserved F or W. A D gene is named only where the DNA matches it firmly. Clone size is stated in some rows and not others, as once, few, many or a class when expanded.

TRBV5-1	15	TRBD2	-	TRBJ2-1	CASSLWPSGNNEQFF	TGCGCCAGCAGCTTGTGGCCTAGCGGAAACAATGAGCAGTTCTTC
TRBV11-2	13	-	-	TRBJ2-7	CASSPQIYYEQYF	TGTGCCAGCAGCCCTCAAATCTACTACGAGCAGTACTTC
TRBV6-1	14	TRBD1	many	TRBJ1-1	CASSDGDRVPWAFF	TGTGCCAGCAGTGACGGGGACAGGGTGCCCTGGGCTTTCTTT
TRBV5-4	13	-	-	TRBJ1-2	CASSLGEGYGYTF	TGTGCCAGCAGCTTGGGGGAGGGGTATGGCTACACCTTC
TRBV5-6	16	TRBD2	-	TRBJ2-1	CASSATGAGGFDEQFF	TGTGCCAGCAGCGCCACGGGGGCGGGAGGATTTGATGAGCAGTTCTTC
TRBV6-1	12	-	once	TRBJ2-2	CATTSFTGELFF	TGTGCCACCACTAGCTTCACCGGGGAGCTGTTTTTT
TRBV6-6	15	TRBD2	-	TRBJ2-7	CASTHHDREGHEQYF	TGTGCCAGCACTCATCACGACCGGGAGGGCCACGAGCAGTACTTC
TRBV7-2	17	-	few	TRBJ2-5	CASSFGRQSAYQETQYF	TGTGCCAGCAGCTTTGGTCGACAGTCTGCATACCAAGAGACCCAGTACTTC
TRBV4-2	18	TRBD2	few	TRBJ2-1	CASSMDDEGLASHNEQFF	TGTGCCAGCAGCATGGACGACGAGGGACTAGCGAGCCACAATGAGCAGTTCTTC
TRBV28	13	TRBD2	-	TRBJ2-7	CASSRAGPYEQYF	TGTGCCAGCAGCCGAGCGGGACCCTACGAGCAGTACTTC
TRBV7-8	16	TRBD2	-	TRBJ2-1	CASSLMAGVFYNEQFF	TGTGCCAGCAGCTTAATGGCGGGAGTCTTCTACAATGAGCAGTTCTTC
TRBV28	15	TRBD1	-	TRBJ1-5	CASNRGQGQPQPQHF	TGTGCCAGCAACCGCGGACAGGGACAGCCTCAGCCCCAGCATTTT
TRBV7-6	13	-	-	TRBJ2-2	CASSWGSTGELFF	TGTGCCAGCAGCTGGGGAAGCACCGGGGAGCTGTTTTTT
TRBV15	19	TRBD2	-	TRBJ2-7	CATSRDSGGGGLALYEQYF	TGTGCCACCAGCAGAGATTCAGGAGGAGGGGGACTAGCGCTCTACGAGCAGTACTTC
TRBV6-6	14	-	-	TRBJ1-1	CASRVDSLRTEAFF	TGTGCCAGCAGGGTGGACAGCCTGAGAACTGAAGCTTTCTTT
TRBV6-1	15	-	few	TRBJ2-7	CASSEAFRGIYEQYF	TGTGCCAGCAGTGAAGCCTTCCGGGGGATCTACGAGCAGTACTTC
TRBV13	11	-	-	TRBJ2-7	CASSLTDEQYF	TGTGCCAGCAGCCTGACGGACGAGCAGTACTTC
TRBV6-1	13	-	-	TRBJ2-7	CASKSYRVKEQYF	TGTGCCAGTAAATCTTACAGGGTCAAGGAGCAGTACTTC
TRBV5-1	13	-	-	TRBJ2-7	CASSLPDGYEQYF	TGCGCCAGCAGCTTGCCCGACGGCTACGAGCAGTACTTC
TRBV5-1	14	-	many	TRBJ1-5	CASSPTGYDQPQHF	TGCGCCAGCAGCCCAACAGGGTATGATCAGCCCCAGCATTTT
TRBV7-2	18	TRBD1	-	TRBJ2-1	CASSKTRGTVGPYNEQFF	TGTGCCAGCAGCAAGACCCGAGGGACAGTTGGCCCTTACAATGAGCAGTTCTTC
TRBV21-1	14	-	few	TRBJ2-2	CASSSSGTTGELFF	TGTGCCAGCAGCTCATCCGGGACAACCGGGGAGCTGTTTTTT
TRBV7-7	14	-	-	TRBJ2-1	CASSALGGYNEQFF	TGTGCTAGCAGCGCGTTGGGGGGTTACAATGAGCAGTTCTTC
TRBV5-6	11	-	few	TRBJ1-1	CASSSGLWAFF	TGTGCCAGCAGCTCGGGACTTTGGGCTTTCTTT
TRBV7-2	13	TRBD1	few	TRBJ1-2	CASRTTGGYGYTF	TGTGCCAGCAGGACAACAGGGGGCTATGGCTACACCTTC
TRBV5-4	16	TRBD1	-	TRBJ2-2	CASSLPGTGSPGELFF	TGTGCCAGCAGCTTGCCCGGGACAGGGAGTCCCGGGGAGCTGTTTTTT
TRBV21-1	15	-	-	TRBJ2-3	CASSTTGWSTDTQYF	TGTGCCAGCAGCACGACAGGTTGGAGCACAGATACGCAGTATTTT
TRBV2	13	-	-	TRBJ2-2	CASRAREDGELFF	TGTGCCAGCAGGGCTAGAGAGGACGGGGAGCTGTTTTTT
TRBV6-5	14	-	-	TRBJ1-1	CASSRAGGPPEAFF	TGTGCCAGCAGTCGAGCAGGCGGTCCCCCTGAAGCTTTCTTT
TRBV15	13	-	-	TRBJ1-5	CATSNMVGGPQHF	TGTGCCACCAGCAATATGGTTGGTGGGCCCCAGCATTTT
TRBV28	12	-	-	TRBJ1-1	CASSWDPRGVFF	TGTGCCAGCAGCTGGGACCCCCGAGGGGTTTTCTTT
TRBV19	14	TRBD1	-	TRBJ1-4	CASRNRDRGEKLFF	TGTGCCAGTAGAAACCGGGACAGGGGTGAAAAACTGTTTTTT
TRBV12-5	13	TRBD1	-	TRBJ2-1	CASSPDRENEQFF	TGTGCTAGCTCTCCTGACAGGGAGAATGAGCAGTTCTTC
TRBV25-1	14	-	few	TRBJ2-5	CASSDSSAQETQYF	TGTGCCAGCAGTGATAGTAGCGCCCAAGAGACCCAGTACTTC
TRBV15	15	-	few	TRBJ1-5	CATSSVGVLGQPQHF	TGTGCCACCAGCAGCGTGGGGGTTCTGGGTCAGCCCCAGCATTTT
TRBV9	19	TRBD2	many	TRBJ2-3	CASSVSPAGLAGVADTQYF	TGTGCCAGCAGCGTAAGCCCCGCCGGACTAGCGGGAGTGGCAGATACGCAGTATTTT
TRBV5-1	15	TRBD2	-	TRBJ2-1	CASGETSGSKNEQFF	TGCGCCAGCGGGGAAACTAGCGGGAGTAAAAATGAGCAGTTCTTC
TRBV29-1	12	-	-	TRBJ2-1	CSVGDPGNEQFF	TGCAGCGTTGGTGATCCGGGTAATGAGCAGTTCTTC
TRBV7-9	14	-	few	TRBJ1-3	CASSLQGSGNTIYF	TGTGCCAGCAGCCTGCAGGGTTCTGGAAACACCATATATTTT
TRBV18	13	TRBD1	few	TRBJ1-5	CASRGQLNQPQHF	TGTGCCAGCCGGGGACAGCTTAATCAGCCCCAGCATTTT
TRBV29-1	10	-	-	TRBJ2-1	CSAENNEQFF	TGCAGCGCAGAAAACAATGAGCAGTTCTTC
TRBV9	15	-	-	TRBJ2-1	CASSGSSSGNYEQFF	TGTGCCAGCAGCGGGTCTAGCTCAGGTAACTATGAGCAGTTCTTC
TRBV10-2	16	TRBD1	-	TRBJ1-1	CASSKRQGNGDTEAFF	TGCGCCAGCAGTAAGAGACAGGGGAACGGGGACACTGAAGCTTTCTTT